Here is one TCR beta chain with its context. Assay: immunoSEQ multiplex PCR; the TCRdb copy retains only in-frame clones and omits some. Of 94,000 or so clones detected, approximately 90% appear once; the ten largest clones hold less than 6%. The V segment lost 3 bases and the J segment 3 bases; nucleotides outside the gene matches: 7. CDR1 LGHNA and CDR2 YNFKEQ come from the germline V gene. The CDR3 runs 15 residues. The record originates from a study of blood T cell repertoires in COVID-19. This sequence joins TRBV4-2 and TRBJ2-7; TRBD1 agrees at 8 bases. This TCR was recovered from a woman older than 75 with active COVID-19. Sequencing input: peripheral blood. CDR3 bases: TGTGCCAGCAGCCACGAATCGGACAGGGTCTACGAGCAGTACTTC. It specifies CASSHESDRVYEQYF.